This is a list of T cell receptor beta chains from one sample in a study of T cell repertoires in cytomegalovirus infection. TCRdb re-called the reads through MiXCR, storing one row per CDR3 protein. This sample has roughly 730,000 distinct CDR3 sequences, with around 31% found just once. Their specific antigens are unknown. The specimen comprised cultured PBMCs, sampled from culture after CMV antigen stimulation. Receptors were obtained from a human donor in good health (CMV status not recorded). Some clones in this sample may be carry-over from other donors' samples. CDR3s leave out the opening cysteine and the closing phenylalanine or tryptophan. Fields, in order: clone size, V gene, CDR3 protein. Where a row states a size, it is once, few, many or the class of an expanded clone; other rows omit it.

few | TRBV11-3 | ASSGPPTYEQY
few | TRBV7-9 | ATTAGDYIETQY
few | TRBV5-4 | ASSQRPGGLSHNEQF
- | TRBV6-1 | ASSAGLTYYEQY
- | TRBV6-1 | ASSGEQGFNEQF
once | TRBV20-1 | SARWGGEKLF
- | TRBV4-1 | ASSQGTLVAAGTDTQY
- | TRBV5-1 | ATKTGPDAEAF
- | TRBV7-6 | ASRRGSQTGELF
- | TRBV7-2 | ASRQLRGSYEQY
- | TRBV25-1 | ASSPQGPLNYGYT
- | TRBV6-1 | ASSDRTGQYSNQPQH
- | TRBV6-6 | ASSPRLAGTGELF
- | TRBV19 | ASSQRLGISNQPQH
- | TRBV6-2/TRBV6-3 | ASSPESGGTGEQF
- | TRBV6-2/TRBV6-3 | ASSYASYEQY
few | TRBV5-6 | ASSFDDRYEQY
few | TRBV12-3/TRBV12-4 | ASSPDRGSVYEQY
- | TRBV11-2 | ASNSRGVAGEDTQY
many | TRBV7-8 | ASSSETGWNTEAF
- | TRBV5-1 | ASTSSGTGETQY
once | TRBV20-1 | SARSVGAGETQY
- | TRBV27 | ASRPGQVNTEAF
few | TRBV20-1 | SAYGGPTKGETQY
- | TRBV5-4 | ASSFGGATGEQY
- | TRBV19 | ASIPRGPNQPQH
few | TRBV19 | ASSKVSHNEQF
once | TRBV5-1 | ASSLTGEDTQY